Shown below are 20 T cell receptor beta chains from a single sample sequenced in a study of post-analysis software for immune sequencing data. General observations from the study: Relative to controls, patients had five TRBV segments at higher frequency, with TRBV5-6, TRBV5-1 and TRBV20-1 among these.

The authors incorporated unique molecular identifiers into the TCR beta cDNA libraries. TCRdb re-called the PCR reads through MiXCR, storing one row per CDR3 protein. Of around 200,000 distinct CDR3 sequences detected, approximately 28% appear once; the ten largest clones hold less than 4%. These TCRs' antigens remain unknown. The sample comprised blood. These receptor sequences come from a girl aged 2-17 years with multiple sclerosis.

This chain uses TRBV12-3 or TRBV12-4 with TRBJ2-2; 11 bases are a match to TRBD2. This CDR3 has 15 residues. V lost 6 bases to trimming and J lost 6 bases; unmatched junction nucleotides: 6. In DNA form, the CDR3 reads TGTGCCAGCAGACTAGCGGGGGCCACTTCCGGGGAGCTGTTTTTT. Its protein is CASRLAGATSGELFF.

The chain couples TRBV4-3 to TRBJ2-7, with D possibly matching TRBD2 (6 bases). The V end was cut by 3 bases, the J end by 10 bases, with 19 bases between. This CDR3 comprises 14 residues. Per germline, CDR1 LGHNA and CDR2 YSLEER. DNA for the CDR3: TGCGCCAGCAGCCAGAACTTGGGGGGAGAGGCCCAGTACTTC. It is translated as CASSQNLGGEAQYF.

There are a few counts of this clonotype. The chain has TRBV29-1 and TRBJ1-1; D not certain. The CDR3 has 14 residues. V lost 4 bases and J lost 4, with 16 bases in between. Germline-derived CDR1 and CDR2 are SQVTM and ANQGSEA. CDR3: CSVVLAGRSTEAFF. The CDR3 DNA reads as TGCAGCGTTGTACTCGCGGGTCGGAGCACTGAAGCTTTCTTT.

This clonotype was observed a few times. This may arise from a read error, as a much more abundant clone is one base away. This rearrangement joins TRBV5-1 to TRBJ1-2; D gene uncertain. CDR3 length: 14 amino acids. V was cut by 0 bases and J by 3 bases, with 9 bases left in between. Germline V lookup: CDR1 SGHRS, CDR2 YFSETQ. The CDR3 DNA reads TGCGCCAGCAGCTTGGCGGTGTCTGACTATGGCTACACCTTC. This codes for CASSLAVSDYGYTF.

The DNA of the CDR3 is TGTGCCAGCAGCGAGGCAGGGAAGGGGTTCTACGAGCAGTACTTC. Residues: CASSEAGKGFYEQYF. The chain links TRBV7-9 to TRBJ2-7, with D perhaps matching TRBD1 (5 bases). V was pared by 5 bases and J by 3 bases, with 17 bases between. CDR1 is SEHNR, CDR2 FQNEAQ, per germline (reference sequence). The CDR3 totals 15 residues.

The V and J genes are TRBV19 and TRBJ2-2; D assignment may be TRBD1 or TRBD2 (6 bases each). Looked up from germline, CDR1 is LNHDA and CDR2 is SQIVND (reference sequence). This CDR3 is built from 11 residues. The V gene lost 9 bases and the J gene lost 7 bases, with 9 bases spanning the gap. For the CDR3, the DNA is TGTGCCAGAGGGGGGAACGGGGAGCTGTTTTTT. Protein: CARGGNGELFF.

The chain uses TRBV20-1 and TRBJ1-1; D remains ambiguous. V lost 1 base to trimming and J lost 1 base, with 7 bases between them. The CDR3 consists of 13 residues. Germline V lookup: CDR1 DFQATT, CDR2 SNEGSKA (reference sequence). The chain's CDR3 is CSARASANTEAFF. The CDR3 DNA reads TGCAGTGCTAGAGCTTCGGCGAACACTGAAGCTTTCTTT.

Points on this clonotype: This clone may be a read error of a much larger clone one base away. The chain links TRBV4-1 to TRBJ2-1, with a tentative D call TRBD1 (6 bases). The CDR3 loop spans 15 amino acids. CDR1 and CDR2 (germline): MGHRA, YSYEKL. CDR3 nucleotides: TGCACCAGCAGCCAGGGGACACAACCCGACAATGAGCAGTTCTTC. This encodes CTSSQGTQPDNEQFF.

This clonotype was counted a single time. One end of the junction varies from germline; a read error may be responsible. The V and J genes are TRBV12-3 or TRBV12-4 and TRBJ2-1, with D hard to call. There are 13 residues in the CDR3. The CDR3 loop reads CASTLSSYNGQFF. DNA of the CDR3: TGTGCCAGCACCCTGAGCTCCTACAATGGGCAGTTCTTC.

The chain is built from TRBV29-1 and TRBJ1-4; 8 nucleotides line up with TRBD1. Germline-derived CDR1 and CDR2 are SQVTM and ANQGSEA. V dropped 5 bases and J dropped 8; count of bases not matched to a gene: 7. The CDR3 totals 13 residues. DNA of the CDR3: TGCAGCGTTCTCTACAGGGGGTTCGAAAAACTGTTTTTT. It codes for CSVLYRGFEKLFF.

Regarding this clonotype: Its ends do not fully match the called genes, so a read error is possible. V gene TRBV4-2 combines with J gene TRBJ2-7; D remains ambiguous. The CDR3 runs 14 residues. CDR1 and CDR2 from the germline V gene are LGHNA and YNFKEQ. This chain's CDR3 is CAGSQGTGPYEQYF. The CDR3 coding sequence is TGTGCCGGCAGCCAAGGTACGGGCCCCTACGAGCAGTACTTC.

This clonotype has only a few counts. The chain uses TRBV2 and TRBJ2-5; 7 nucleotides match TRBD1. The CDR3 consists of 14 residues. Germline assignment: CDR1 SNHLY and CDR2 FYNNEI. The J segment lost 5 bases and the V segment lost 6 bases, leaving 9 bases of the junction unmatched. The CDR3, as DNA: TGTGCCAGCAGCGGGACAGTGGGCAGGGAGACCCAGTACTTC. Its translation is CASSGTVGRETQYF. Supplemented by reference TRBV2 and TRBJ2-5, the full variable domain reads EPEVTQTPSHQVTQMGQEVILRCVPISNHLYFYWYRQILGQKVEFLVSFYNNEISEKSEIFDDQFSVERPDGSNFTLKIRSTKLEDSAMYFCASSGTVGRETQYFGPGTRLLVL.

This chain joins TRBV20-1 and TRBJ1-1; D is possibly TRBD1 (6 bases). Looked up from germline, CDR1 is DFQATT and CDR2 is SNEGSKA (reference sequence). The CDR3 loop spans 13 amino acids. The V gene lost 6 bases and the J gene lost 0 bases, with 11 bases spanning the gap. The CDR3 region has the DNA TGCAGTGCGCAGGGGCTCTTGAACACTGAAGCTTTCTTT. Its translation: CSAQGLLNTEAFF.

This clonotype appeared a few times. This rearrangement joins TRBV5-1 to TRBJ1-1, with TRBD1 as a possible D gene (6 bases). This CDR3 has 14 residues. V was clipped by 0 bases and J by 5 bases, with 11 bases between them. From germline, CDR1 is SGHRS and CDR2 YFSETQ. The CDR3 DNA reads as TGCGCCAGCAGCTTGGACAGGGAAACAACTGAAGCTTTCTTT. This gives the protein CASSLDRETTEAFF.

Worth noting for this clonotype: A much larger clone lies a single base off, so this may be a read error. V is TRBV12-3 or TRBV12-4 and J is TRBJ1-2, with D unclear. CDR3 length: 12 amino acids. CDR3 in amino acids: CTSSRLRGGYTF. The CDR3 bases are TGTACCAGCAGCAGGTTGCGAGGTGGCTACACCTTC.

This clonotype was seen repeatedly, ten times or more. This chain joins TRBV5-1 and TRBJ2-7; 7 positions match TRBD1. J lost 7 bases, V lost 4 bases, and 11 bases had no gene match. From germline, CDR1 is SGHRS and CDR2 YFSETQ. CDR3 length: 14 residues. This chain's CDR3 is CASSPGTAYGEQYF. CDR3 nucleotide sequence: TGCGCCAGCAGCCCCGGGACAGCTTACGGTGAGCAGTACTTC.

Only a few counts were recorded for this clonotype. This sequence joins TRBV15 and TRBJ2-1, with 11 bases identical to TRBD2. Unmatched junction bases numbered 13, after V lost 5 bases and J lost 7 bases. CDR1 LNHNV and CDR2 YYDKDF come from the germline V gene (reference sequence). There are 17 residues in the CDR3. Here the CDR3 reads CATSDQSLAGALNEQFF. As DNA, the CDR3 is TGTGCCACCAGCGACCAATCACTAGCGGGAGCCTTGAATGAGCAGTTCTTC. The variable domain in full, with the rest retrieved from reference TRBV15 and TRBJ2-1, is DAMVIQNPRYQVTQFGKPVTLSCSQTLNHNVMYWYQQKSSQAPKLLFHYYDKDFNNEADTPDNFQSRRPNTSFCFLDIRSPGLGDTAMYLCATSDQSLAGALNEQFFGPGTRLTVL.

The sample holds many counts of this clonotype. The chain joins TRBV7-8 to TRBJ2-7; maybe TRBD2 (6 bases). The V gene's germline CDR1 is SGHVS and CDR2 FQNEAQ. This CDR3 contains 16 residues. V was cut by 5 bases and J by 1 base, with 18 bases left in between. CDR3 nucleotide sequence: TGTGCCAGCAGCCCCCCCCGGTCGGAGGGTTCCTACGAGCAGTACTTC. Its protein product is CASSPPRSEGSYEQYF.

The CDR3 loop is CSGRVQGTDTQYF. The CDR3 DNA reads TGCAGCGGGAGAGTGCAGGGAACAGATACGCAGTATTTT. The rearrangement uses TRBV29-1 and TRBJ2-3; perhaps TRBD1 as D (5 bases). This CDR3 is 13 amino acids long. Per germline, CDR1 SQVTM and CDR2 ANQGSEA. The V gene lost 7 bases and the J gene lost 3 bases, with 14 bases spanning the gap.

This clonotype was seen only a few times. The V gene is TRBV7-9, the J gene TRBJ1-5; D is possibly TRBD1 (6 bases). Trimming pared 5 bases from V and 11 bases from J, leaving 13 bases between. This CDR3 has 12 amino acids. Looked up from germline, CDR1 is SEHNR and CDR2 is FQNEAQ (reference sequence). CDR3 residues: CASSNGPGAQHF. For the CDR3, the DNA is TGTGCCAGCAGCAATGGGCCAGGGGCCCAGCATTTT.